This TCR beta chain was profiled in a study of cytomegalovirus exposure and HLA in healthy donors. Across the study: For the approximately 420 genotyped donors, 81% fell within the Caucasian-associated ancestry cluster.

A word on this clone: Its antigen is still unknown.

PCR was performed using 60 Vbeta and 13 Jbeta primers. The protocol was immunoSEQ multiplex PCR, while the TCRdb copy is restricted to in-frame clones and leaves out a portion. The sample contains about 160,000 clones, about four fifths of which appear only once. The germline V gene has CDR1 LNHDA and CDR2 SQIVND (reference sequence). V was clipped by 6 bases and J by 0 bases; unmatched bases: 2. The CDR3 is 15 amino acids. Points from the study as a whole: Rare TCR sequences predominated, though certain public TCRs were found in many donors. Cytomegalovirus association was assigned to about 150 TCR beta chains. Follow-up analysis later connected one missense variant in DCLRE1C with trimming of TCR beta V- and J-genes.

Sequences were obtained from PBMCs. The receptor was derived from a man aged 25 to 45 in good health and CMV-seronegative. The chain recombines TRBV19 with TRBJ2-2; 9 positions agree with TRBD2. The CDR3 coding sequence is TGTGCCAGTAGGTCTAGCGGGACGAACACCGGGGAGCTGTTTTTT. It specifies CASRSSGTNTGELFF.